The clone carrying this TCR beta chain was counted a few times. Each ophthalmopathy patient scored at least 3 on the Clinical Activity Score and at least 4 on NOSPECS grade, with duration under 3 months. PBMCs came from more than 8.5 ml fresh peripheral blood. The TCR beta CDR3 regions underwent amplification using RNA transcripts as the source. During a first-round RT-PCR of the TCR CDR3, the HTBI primer set was used. TCRdb reprocessed the multiplex PCR reads with MiXCR, giving one entry per CDR3 protein. This table holds hundreds of thousands of distinct CDR3 sequences, less than 20% found once. The CDR3 is 14 amino acids. Looked up from germline, CDR1 is ENHRY and CDR2 is SYGVKD. Trimming pared 3 bases from V and 0 bases from J, leaving 9 bases between. The sample comes from a study of T cells in Graves' hyperthyroidism and ophthalmopathy.

This sequence was found in a man aged 40-55 years with Graves' ophthalmopathy. This chain uses TRBV10-3 with TRBJ2-7, with a tentative D call TRBD1 (6 bases). The material sequenced was blood. The CDR3 DNA reads as TGTGCCATCAGTGAAGGGGGAAGCTCCTACGAGCAGTACTTC. It yields the protein CAISEGGSSYEQYF.